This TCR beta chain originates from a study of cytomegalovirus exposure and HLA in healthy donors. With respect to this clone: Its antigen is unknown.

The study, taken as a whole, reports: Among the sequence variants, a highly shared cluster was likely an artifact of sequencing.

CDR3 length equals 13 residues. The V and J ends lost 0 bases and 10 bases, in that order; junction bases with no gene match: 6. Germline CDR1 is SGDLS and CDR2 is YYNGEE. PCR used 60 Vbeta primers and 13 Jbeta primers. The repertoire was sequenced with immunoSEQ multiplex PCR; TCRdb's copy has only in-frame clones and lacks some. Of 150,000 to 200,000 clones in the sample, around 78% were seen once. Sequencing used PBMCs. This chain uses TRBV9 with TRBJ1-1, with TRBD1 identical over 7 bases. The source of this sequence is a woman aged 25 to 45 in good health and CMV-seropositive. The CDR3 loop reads CASSVGPDRVAFF. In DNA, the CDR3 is TGTGCCAGCAGCGTAGGTCCCGACAGGGTAGCTTTCTTT.